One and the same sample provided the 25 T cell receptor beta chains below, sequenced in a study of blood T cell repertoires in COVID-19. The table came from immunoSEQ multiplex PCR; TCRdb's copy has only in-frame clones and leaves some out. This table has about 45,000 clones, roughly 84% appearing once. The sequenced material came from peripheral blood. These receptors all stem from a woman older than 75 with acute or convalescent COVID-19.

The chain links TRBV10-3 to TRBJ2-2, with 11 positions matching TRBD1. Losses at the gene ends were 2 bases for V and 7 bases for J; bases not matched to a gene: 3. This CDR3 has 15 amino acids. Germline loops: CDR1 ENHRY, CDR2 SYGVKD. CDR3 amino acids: CAISERGQGDGELFF. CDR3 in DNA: TGTGCCATCAGTGAGAGGGGACAGGGGGACGGGGAGCTGTTTTTT.

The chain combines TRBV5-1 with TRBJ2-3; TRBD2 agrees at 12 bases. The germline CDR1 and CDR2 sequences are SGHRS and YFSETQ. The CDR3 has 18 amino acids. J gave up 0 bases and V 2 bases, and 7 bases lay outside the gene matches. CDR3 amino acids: CASSFGLAGIISTDTQYF. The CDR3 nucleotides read TGCGCCAGCAGCTTCGGACTAGCGGGGATTATTAGCACAGATACGCAGTATTTT.

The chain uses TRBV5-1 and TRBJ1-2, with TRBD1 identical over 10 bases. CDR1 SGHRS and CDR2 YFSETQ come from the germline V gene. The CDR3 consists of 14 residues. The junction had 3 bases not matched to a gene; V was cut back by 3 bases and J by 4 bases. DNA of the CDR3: TGCGCCAGCAGCTGGGACAGGGGCCTCTATGGCTACACCTTC. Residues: CASSWDRGLYGYTF.

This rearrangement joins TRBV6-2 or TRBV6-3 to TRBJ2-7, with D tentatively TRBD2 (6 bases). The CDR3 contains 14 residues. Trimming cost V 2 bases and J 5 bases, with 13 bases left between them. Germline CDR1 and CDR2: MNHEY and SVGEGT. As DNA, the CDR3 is TGTGCCAGCAGTTACGGGGCGGGGAGTGACGAGCAGTACTTC. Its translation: CASSYGAGSDEQYF.

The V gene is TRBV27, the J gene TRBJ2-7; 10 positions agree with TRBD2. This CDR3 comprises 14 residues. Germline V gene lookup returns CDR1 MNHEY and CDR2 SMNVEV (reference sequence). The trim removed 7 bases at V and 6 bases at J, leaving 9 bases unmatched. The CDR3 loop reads CASTFLAGEGEQYF. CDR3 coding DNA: TGTGCCAGCACCTTCCTAGCGGGAGAGGGCGAGCAGTACTTC.

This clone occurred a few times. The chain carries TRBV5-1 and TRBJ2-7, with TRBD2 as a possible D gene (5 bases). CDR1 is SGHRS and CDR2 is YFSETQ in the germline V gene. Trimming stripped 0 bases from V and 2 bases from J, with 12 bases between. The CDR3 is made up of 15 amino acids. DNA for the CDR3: TGCGCCAGCAGCTTGGTCGGGGTAAACCCCTACGAGCAGTACTTC. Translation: CASSLVGVNPYEQYF.

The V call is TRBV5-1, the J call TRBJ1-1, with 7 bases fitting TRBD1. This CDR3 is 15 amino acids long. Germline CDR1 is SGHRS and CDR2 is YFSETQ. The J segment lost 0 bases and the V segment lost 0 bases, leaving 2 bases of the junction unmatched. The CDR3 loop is CASSLGDSLNTEAFF. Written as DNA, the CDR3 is TGCGCCAGCAGCTTGGGGGACAGCTTGAACACTGAAGCTTTCTTT.

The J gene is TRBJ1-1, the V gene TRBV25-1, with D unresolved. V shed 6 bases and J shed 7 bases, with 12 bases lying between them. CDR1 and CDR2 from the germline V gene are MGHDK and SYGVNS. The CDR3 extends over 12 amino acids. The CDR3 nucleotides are TGTGCCAGCAGGCGTGAAACTGGTGAAGCTTTCTTT. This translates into CASRRETGEAFF.

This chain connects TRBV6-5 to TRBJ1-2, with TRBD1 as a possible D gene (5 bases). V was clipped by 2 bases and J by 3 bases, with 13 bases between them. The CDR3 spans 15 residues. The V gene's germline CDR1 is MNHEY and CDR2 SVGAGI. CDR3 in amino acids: CASSYNGQGDYGYTF. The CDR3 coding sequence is TGTGCCAGCAGTTACAATGGGCAGGGTGACTATGGCTACACCTTC.

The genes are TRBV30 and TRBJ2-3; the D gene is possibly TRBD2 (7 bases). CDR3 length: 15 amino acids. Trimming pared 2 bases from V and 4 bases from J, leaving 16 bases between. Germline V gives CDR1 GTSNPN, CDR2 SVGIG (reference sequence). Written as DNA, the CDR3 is TGTGCCTGGAGTAACCGGGGGGCGGGGTCAGATACGCAGTATTTT. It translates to CAWSNRGAGSDTQYF.

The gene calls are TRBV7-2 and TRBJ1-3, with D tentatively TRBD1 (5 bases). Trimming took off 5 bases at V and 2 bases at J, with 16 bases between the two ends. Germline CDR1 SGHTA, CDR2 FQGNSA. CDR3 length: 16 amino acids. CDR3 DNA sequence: TGTGCCAGCAGCCCGGGTGCAATCAGGGCTGGAAACACCATATATTTT. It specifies CASSPGAIRAGNTIYF.

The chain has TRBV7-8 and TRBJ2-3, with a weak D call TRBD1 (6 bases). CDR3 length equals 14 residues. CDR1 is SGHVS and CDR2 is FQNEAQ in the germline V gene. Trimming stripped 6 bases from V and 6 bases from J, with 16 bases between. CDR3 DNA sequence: TGTGCCAGCAGGAGGGGGAGCGTTTTTGATACGCAGTATTTT. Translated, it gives CASRRGSVFDTQYF.

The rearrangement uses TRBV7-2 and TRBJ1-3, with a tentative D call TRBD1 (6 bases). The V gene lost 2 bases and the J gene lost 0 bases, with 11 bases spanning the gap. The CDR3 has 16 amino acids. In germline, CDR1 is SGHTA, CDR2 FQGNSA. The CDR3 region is CASSLSQGNSGNTIYF. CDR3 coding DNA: TGTGCCAGCAGCTTATCCCAGGGGAACTCTGGAAACACCATATATTTT.

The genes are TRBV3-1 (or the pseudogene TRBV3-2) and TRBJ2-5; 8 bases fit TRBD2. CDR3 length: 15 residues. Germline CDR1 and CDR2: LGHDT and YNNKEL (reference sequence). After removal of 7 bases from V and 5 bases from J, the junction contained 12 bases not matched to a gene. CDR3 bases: TGTGCCAGCAACCTGATGGCGGGAGGAGGGGAGACCCAGTACTTC. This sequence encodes CASNLMAGGGETQYF.

The CDR3: CASSYAVTGNYEQYF. CDR3 in DNA: TGTGCCAGCAGTTACGCGGTCACCGGGAACTACGAGCAGTACTTC. This chain joins TRBV6-2 or TRBV6-3 and TRBJ2-7, with D perhaps TRBD2 (5 bases). CDR1 is MNHEY and CDR2 is SVGEGT in the germline V gene. The ends were cut back, 2 bases at V and 3 bases at J, with 14 bases in the middle. The CDR3 is made up of 15 amino acids.

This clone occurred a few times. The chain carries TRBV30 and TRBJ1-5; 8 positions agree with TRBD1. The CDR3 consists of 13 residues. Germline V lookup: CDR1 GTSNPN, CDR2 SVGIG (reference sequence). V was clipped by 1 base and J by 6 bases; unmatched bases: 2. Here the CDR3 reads CAWSGQGAQPQHF. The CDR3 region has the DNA TGTGCCTGGAGTGGTCAGGGGGCTCAGCCCCAGCATTTT.

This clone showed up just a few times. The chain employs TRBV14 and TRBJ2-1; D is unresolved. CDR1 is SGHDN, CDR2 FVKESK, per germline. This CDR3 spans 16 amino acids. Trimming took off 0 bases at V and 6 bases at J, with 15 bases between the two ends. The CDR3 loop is CASSQEAVKVINEQFF. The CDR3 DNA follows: TGTGCCAGCAGCCAAGAGGCGGTAAAAGTAATCAATGAGCAGTTCTTC.

The CDR3 DNA reads as TGTGCCAGCAGCTTGGCTATTAACTCCTACGAGCAGTACTTC. It specifies CASSLAINSYEQYF. This rearrangement joins TRBV5-5 to TRBJ2-7; D is unclear. In germline, CDR1 is SGHKS, CDR2 YYEKEE (reference sequence). CDR3 length equals 14 residues. The V end lost 0 bases, the J end lost 0 bases, and 7 bases lay between the germline ends.

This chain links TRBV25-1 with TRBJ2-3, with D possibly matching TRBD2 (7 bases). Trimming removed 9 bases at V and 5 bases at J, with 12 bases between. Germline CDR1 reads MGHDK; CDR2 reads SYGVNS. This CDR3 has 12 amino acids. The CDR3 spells CASAGARDTQYF. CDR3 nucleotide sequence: TGTGCCAGTGCGGGGGCGCGAGATACGCAGTATTTT.

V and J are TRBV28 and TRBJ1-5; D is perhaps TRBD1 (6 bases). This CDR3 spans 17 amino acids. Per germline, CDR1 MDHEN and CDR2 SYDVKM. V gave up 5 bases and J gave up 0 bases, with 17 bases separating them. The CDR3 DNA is TGTGCCAGCAGTCCTCTTTCAGGGGCCTATAGCAATCAGCCCCAGCATTTT. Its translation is CASSPLSGAYSNQPQHF.

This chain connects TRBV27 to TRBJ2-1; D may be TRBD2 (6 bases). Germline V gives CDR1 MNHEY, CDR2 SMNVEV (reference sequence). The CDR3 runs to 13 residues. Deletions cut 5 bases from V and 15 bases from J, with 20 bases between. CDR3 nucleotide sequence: TGTGCCAGCAGTCCGGACTATGGGAAAATTAGGTTCTTC. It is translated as CASSPDYGKIRFF.

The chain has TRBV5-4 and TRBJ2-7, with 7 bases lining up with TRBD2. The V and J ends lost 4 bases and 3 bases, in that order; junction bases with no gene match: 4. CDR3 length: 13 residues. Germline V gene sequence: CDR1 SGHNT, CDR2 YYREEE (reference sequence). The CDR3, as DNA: TGTGCCAGCAGCCACGGACTAGACTACGAGCAGTACTTC. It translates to CASSHGLDYEQYF.

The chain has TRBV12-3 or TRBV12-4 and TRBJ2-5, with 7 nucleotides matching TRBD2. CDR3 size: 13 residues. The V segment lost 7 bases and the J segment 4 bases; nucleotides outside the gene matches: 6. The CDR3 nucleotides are TGTGCCAGCACCCTGGGGGGGAGAGAGACCCAGTACTTC. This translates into CASTLGGRETQYF.

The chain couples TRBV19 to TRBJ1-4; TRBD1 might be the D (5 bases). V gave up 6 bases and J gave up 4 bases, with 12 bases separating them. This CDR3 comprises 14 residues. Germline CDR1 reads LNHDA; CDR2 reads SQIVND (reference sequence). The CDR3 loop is CASRKRQSNEKLFF. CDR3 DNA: TGTGCCAGTAGGAAGAGACAGAGTAATGAAAAACTGTTTTTT.

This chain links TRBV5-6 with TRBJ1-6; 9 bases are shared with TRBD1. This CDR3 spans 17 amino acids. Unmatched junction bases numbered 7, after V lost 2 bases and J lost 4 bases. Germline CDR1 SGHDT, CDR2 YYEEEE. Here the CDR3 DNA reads TGTGCCAGCAGCTTCTGGACAGGGGACAATTATAATTCACCCCTCCACTTT. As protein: CASSFWTGDNYNSPLHF.